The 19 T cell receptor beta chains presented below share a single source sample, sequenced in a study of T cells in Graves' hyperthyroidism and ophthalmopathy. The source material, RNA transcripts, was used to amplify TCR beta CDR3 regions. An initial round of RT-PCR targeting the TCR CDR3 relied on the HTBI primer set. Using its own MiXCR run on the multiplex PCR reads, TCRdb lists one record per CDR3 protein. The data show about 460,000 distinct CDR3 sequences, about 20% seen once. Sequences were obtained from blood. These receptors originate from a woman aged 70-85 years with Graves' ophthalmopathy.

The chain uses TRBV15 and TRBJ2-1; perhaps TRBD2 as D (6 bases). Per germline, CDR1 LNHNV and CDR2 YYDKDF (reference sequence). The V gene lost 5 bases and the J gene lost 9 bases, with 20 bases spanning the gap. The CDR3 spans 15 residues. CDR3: CATSEPSDQIGEQFF. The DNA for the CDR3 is TGTGCCACCAGCGAGCCTAGCGATCAGATAGGTGAGCAGTTCTTC.

CDR3 DNA: TGTGCCAGCAGCCCCCCAGGGAACGGGGCGGAAGCTTTCTTT. This encodes CASSPPGNGAEAFF. The J gene is TRBJ1-1, the V gene TRBV14, with a weak D call TRBD1 (5 bases). This CDR3 region has 14 residues. V was pared by 4 bases and J by 8 bases, with 17 bases between. Germline loops: CDR1 SGHDN, CDR2 FVKESK.

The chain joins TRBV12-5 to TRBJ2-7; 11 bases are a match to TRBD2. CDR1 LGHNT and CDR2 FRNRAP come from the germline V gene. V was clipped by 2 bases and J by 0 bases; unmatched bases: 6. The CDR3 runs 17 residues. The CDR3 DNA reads TGTGCTAGTGGTTTGTCAACCGGGACTAGCGGCTCCTACGAGCAGTACTTC. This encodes CASGLSTGTSGSYEQYF.

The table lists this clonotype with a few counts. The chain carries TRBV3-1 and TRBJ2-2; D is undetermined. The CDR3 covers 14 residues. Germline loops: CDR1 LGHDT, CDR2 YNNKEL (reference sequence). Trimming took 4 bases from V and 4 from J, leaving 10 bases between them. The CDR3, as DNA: TGTGCCAGCAGCCGGACCGAAGGCACCGGGGAGCTGTTTTTT. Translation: CASSRTEGTGELFF.

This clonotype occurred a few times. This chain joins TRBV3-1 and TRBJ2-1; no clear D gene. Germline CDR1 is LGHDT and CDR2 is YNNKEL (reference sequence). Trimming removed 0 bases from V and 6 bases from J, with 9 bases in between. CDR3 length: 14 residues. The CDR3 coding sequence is TGTGCCAGCAGCCAAGATATACAATCCAATGAGCAGTTCTTC. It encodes CASSQDIQSNEQFF.

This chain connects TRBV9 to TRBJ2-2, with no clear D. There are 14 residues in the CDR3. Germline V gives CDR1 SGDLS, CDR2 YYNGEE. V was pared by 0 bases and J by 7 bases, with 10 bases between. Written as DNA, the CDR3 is TGTGCCAGCAGCGTAGGGCAGTCTGGCGGGGAGCTGTTTTTT. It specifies CASSVGQSGGELFF.

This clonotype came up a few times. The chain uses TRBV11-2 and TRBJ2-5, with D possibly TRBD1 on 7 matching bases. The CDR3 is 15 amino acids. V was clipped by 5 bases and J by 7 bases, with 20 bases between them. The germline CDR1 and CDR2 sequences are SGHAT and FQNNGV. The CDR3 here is CASSNPGGGVGTQYF. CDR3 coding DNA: TGTGCCAGCAGCAACCCTGGAGGGGGCGTAGGGACCCAGTACTTC. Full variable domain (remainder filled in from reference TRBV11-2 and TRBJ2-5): EAGVAQSPRYKIIEKRQSVAFWCNPISGHATLYWYQQILGQGPKLLIQFQNNGVVDDSQLPKDRFSAERLKGVDSTLKIQPAKLEDSAVYLCASSNPGGGVGTQYFGPGTRLLVL.

CDR3 amino acids: CASSRNTLGSREQYF. Written as DNA, the CDR3 is TGTGCCAGCAGCCGGAATACCCTGGGGTCACGCGAGCAGTACTTC. The chain recombines TRBV5-5 with TRBJ2-7; D unresolved. The CDR3 length is 15 residues. Trimming removed 4 bases from V and 6 bases from J, with 20 bases in between. CDR1 is SGHKS and CDR2 is YYEKEE in the germline V gene (reference sequence).

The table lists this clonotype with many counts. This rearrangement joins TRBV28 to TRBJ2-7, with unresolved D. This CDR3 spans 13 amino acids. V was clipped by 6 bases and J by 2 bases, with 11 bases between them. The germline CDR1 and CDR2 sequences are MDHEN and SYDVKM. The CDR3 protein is CASRRTGAYEQYF. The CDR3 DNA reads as TGTGCCAGCAGGAGGACGGGTGCCTACGAGCAGTACTTC.

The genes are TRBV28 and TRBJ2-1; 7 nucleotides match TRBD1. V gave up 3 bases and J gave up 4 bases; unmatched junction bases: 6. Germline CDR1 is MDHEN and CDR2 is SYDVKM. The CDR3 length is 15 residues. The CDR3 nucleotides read TGTGCCAGCAGTTTCACAGGGGCGCAGTACAATGAGCAGTTCTTC. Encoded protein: CASSFTGAQYNEQFF.

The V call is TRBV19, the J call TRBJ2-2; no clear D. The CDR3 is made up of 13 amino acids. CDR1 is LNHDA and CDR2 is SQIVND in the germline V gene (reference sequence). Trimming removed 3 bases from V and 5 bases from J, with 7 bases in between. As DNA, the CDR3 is TGTGCCAGTAGTATTCTTAGGACCGGGGAGCTGTTTTTT. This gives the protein CASSILRTGELFF.

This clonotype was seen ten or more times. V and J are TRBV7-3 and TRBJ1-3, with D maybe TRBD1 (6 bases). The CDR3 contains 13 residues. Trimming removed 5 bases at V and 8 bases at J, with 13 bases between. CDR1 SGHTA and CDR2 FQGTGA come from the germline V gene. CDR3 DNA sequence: TGTGCCAGCAGCCGGACAGTGGCGGACACCATATATTTT. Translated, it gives CASSRTVADTIYF.

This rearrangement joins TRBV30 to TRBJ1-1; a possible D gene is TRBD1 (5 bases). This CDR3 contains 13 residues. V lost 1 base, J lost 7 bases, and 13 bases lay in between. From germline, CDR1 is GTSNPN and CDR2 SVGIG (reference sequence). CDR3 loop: CAWSAGRGREAFF. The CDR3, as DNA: TGTGCCTGGAGTGCTGGAAGGGGACGTGAAGCTTTCTTT.

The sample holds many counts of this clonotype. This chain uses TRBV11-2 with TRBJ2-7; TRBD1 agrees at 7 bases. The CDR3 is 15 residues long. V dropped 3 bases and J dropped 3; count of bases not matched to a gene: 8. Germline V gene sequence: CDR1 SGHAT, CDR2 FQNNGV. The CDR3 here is CASSLTGFVIYEQYF. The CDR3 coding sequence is TGTGCCAGCAGCTTGACAGGGTTCGTCATCTACGAGCAGTACTTC.

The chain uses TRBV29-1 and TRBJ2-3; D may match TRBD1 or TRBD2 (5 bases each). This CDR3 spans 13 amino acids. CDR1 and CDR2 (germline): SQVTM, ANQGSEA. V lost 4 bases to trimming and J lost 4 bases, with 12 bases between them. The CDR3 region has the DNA TGCAGCGTTGGGTCCCGGGACCCAGATACGCAGTATTTT. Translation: CSVGSRDPDTQYF.

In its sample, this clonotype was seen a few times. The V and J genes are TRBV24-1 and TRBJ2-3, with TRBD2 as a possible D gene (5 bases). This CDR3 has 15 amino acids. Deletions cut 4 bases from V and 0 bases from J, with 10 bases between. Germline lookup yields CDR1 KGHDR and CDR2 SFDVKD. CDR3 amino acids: CATSDGLVSTDTQYF. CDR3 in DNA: TGTGCCACCAGTGACGGACTCGTCAGCACAGATACGCAGTATTTT.

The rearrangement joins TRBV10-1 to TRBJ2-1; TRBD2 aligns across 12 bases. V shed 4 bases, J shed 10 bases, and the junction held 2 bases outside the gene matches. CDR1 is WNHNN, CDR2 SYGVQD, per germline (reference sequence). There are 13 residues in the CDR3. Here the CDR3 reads CASSGGLAGEQFF. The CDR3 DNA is TGCGCCAGCAGTGGTGGACTAGCGGGAGAGCAGTTCTTC.

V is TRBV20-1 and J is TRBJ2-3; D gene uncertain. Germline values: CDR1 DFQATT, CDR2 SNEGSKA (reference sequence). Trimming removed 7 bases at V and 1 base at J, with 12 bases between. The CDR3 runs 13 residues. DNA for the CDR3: TGCAGTGGGATGCGAGGTGGCACAGATACGCAGTATTTT. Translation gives CSGMRGGTDTQYF.

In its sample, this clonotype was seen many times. Here the CDR3 DNA reads TGTGCCAGCAGTCTCGGGAGGGACTATGGCTACACCTTC. Its protein is CASSLGRDYGYTF. The V call is TRBV6-5, the J call TRBJ1-2; D gene uncertain. Germline lookup yields CDR1 MNHEY and CDR2 SVGAGI. Trimming cost V 5 bases and J 3 bases, with 10 bases left between them. The CDR3 covers 13 residues.